Below, 22 T cell receptor beta chains from the same sample are listed, as sequenced in a study of blood T cell repertoires in COVID-19. TCRdb's copy holds only in-frame clones and misses some; the assay was immunoSEQ multiplex PCR. The top ten hold roughly 15% of the sample, which has around 13,000 clones, 85% to 90% seen once. Sequenced input: peripheral blood. These receptors came from a man in his forties or fifties with active COVID-19.

The chain couples TRBV19 to TRBJ2-3; 9 nucleotides align to TRBD2. Trimming removed 3 bases from V and 6 bases from J; junction bases left unmatched: 16. This CDR3 has 18 residues. Germline V gene lookup returns CDR1 LNHDA and CDR2 SQIVND (reference sequence). The CDR3 sequence is CASSITRAGGRARDTQYF. As DNA, the CDR3 is TGTGCCAGTAGTATTACTCGGGCCGGCGGGAGGGCCCGGGATACGCAGTATTTT.

The chain couples TRBV19 to TRBJ2-3, with 8 positions matching TRBD1. This CDR3 comprises 15 residues. The germline gives CDR1 LNHDA, CDR2 SQIVND (reference sequence). V shed 5 bases and J 3 bases; nucleotides not matched to a gene: 7. CDR3 residues: CASSPRTGSTDTQYF. In DNA, the CDR3 is TGTGCCAGTAGTCCCCGGACAGGGTCGACAGATACGCAGTATTTT.

The rearrangement joins TRBV12-3 or TRBV12-4 to TRBJ2-7, with TRBD1 matching over 7 bases. The CDR3 loop spans 13 amino acids. After removal of 4 bases from V and 6 bases from J, the junction contained 6 bases not matched to a gene. CDR3 sequence: CASSYNSGGEQYF. For the CDR3, the DNA is TGTGCCAGCAGTTACAACTCAGGGGGCGAGCAGTACTTC.

The chain couples TRBV28 to TRBJ2-7; TRBD1 agrees at 10 bases. With V trimmed by 7 bases and J by 4 bases, 1 base remained unmatched. The V gene's germline CDR1 is MDHEN and CDR2 SYDVKM. The CDR3 totals 12 residues. The CDR3 here is CASMGQGYEQYF. CDR3 nucleotide sequence: TGTGCCAGCATGGGACAGGGGTACGAGCAGTACTTC.

The chain recombines TRBV30 with TRBJ1-6; the D is unclear. Germline values: CDR1 GTSNPN, CDR2 SVGIG (reference sequence). V was clipped by 4 bases and J by 7 bases, with 11 bases between them. The CDR3 sequence is 13 residues long. The CDR3 nucleotides are TGTGCCTGGAACAACGAGGTGAATTCACCCCTCCACTTT. Protein product: CAWNNEVNSPLHF.

The chain has TRBV18 and TRBJ2-2, with D unresolved. Per the germline V gene, CDR1 is KGHSH and CDR2 is LQKENI. This CDR3 spans 14 amino acids. The ends were cut back, 5 bases at V and 0 bases at J, with 7 bases in the middle. In nucleotides, the CDR3 is TGTGCCAGCTCATTAGCAGCGAACACCGGGGAGCTGTTTTTT. Protein sequence: CASSLAANTGELFF.

The chain combines TRBV4-1 with TRBJ2-1, with 10 positions matching TRBD2. Germline CDR1 and CDR2: MGHRA and YSYEKL. V was pared by 0 bases and J by 5 bases, with 10 bases of the junction left unmatched. This CDR3 has 18 amino acids. CDR3 sequence: CASSQDRLAGARDNEQFF. The CDR3 DNA sequence: TGCGCCAGCAGCCAAGATCGGCTAGCGGGAGCTCGGGACAATGAGCAGTTCTTC.

V gene TRBV5-6 combines with J gene TRBJ2-2; 8 bases fit TRBD1. The trim removed 2 bases at V and 1 base at J, leaving 1 base unmatched. Germline CDR1 reads SGHDT; CDR2 reads YYEEEE. This CDR3 region has 15 residues. In DNA form, the CDR3 reads TGTGCCAGCAGCTTTGACAGGGGGAACACCGGGGAGCTGTTTTTT. Its protein product is CASSFDRGNTGELFF. The whole variable domain, remainder taken from reference TRBV5-6 and TRBJ2-2, is DAGVTQSPTHLIKTRGQQVTLRCSPKSGHDTVSWYQQALGQGPQFIFQYYEEEERQRGNFPDRFSGHQFPNYSSELNVNALLLGDSALYLCASSFDRGNTGELFFGEGSRLTVL.

The rearrangement uses TRBV7-2 and TRBJ2-5, with TRBD1 as a possible D gene (6 bases). CDR3 length: 14 residues. Trimming removed 1 base from V and 8 bases from J, with 14 bases in between. CDR1 and CDR2 (germline): SGHTA, FQGNSA. The CDR3 reads CASSLGQGLRTQYF. As DNA, the CDR3 is TGTGCCAGCAGCTTAGGTCAGGGGCTTAGAACCCAGTACTTC. Complete variable domain (other parts from reference TRBV7-2 and TRBJ2-5): GAGVSQSPSNKVTEKGKDVELRCDPISGHTALYWYRQSLGQGLEFLIYFQGNSAPDKSGLPSDRFSAERTGGSVSTLTIQRTQQEDSAVYLCASSLGQGLRTQYFGPGTRLLVL.

This sequence joins TRBV7-8 and TRBJ2-1; 9 bases are a match to TRBD2. This CDR3 spans 19 amino acids. With V trimmed by 3 bases and J by 8 bases, 20 bases remained unmatched. Germline-derived CDR1 and CDR2 are SGHVS and FQNEAQ. The CDR3 nucleotides are TGTGCCAGCAGCTTCTTTAGCGGGAGAAGTAACCGTCAAGTCTATGAGCAGTTCTTC. Translating it yields CASSFFSGRSNRQVYEQFF.

The chain is built from TRBV27 and TRBJ2-3; 14 bases map to TRBD2. Germline V gene sequence: CDR1 MNHEY, CDR2 SMNVEV (reference sequence). CDR3 length equals 15 residues. V gave up 4 bases and J gave up 5 bases; unmatched junction bases: 2. CDR3 residues: CASSSGTSGGDTQYF. The DNA for the CDR3 is TGTGCCAGCAGTTCCGGGACTAGCGGGGGAGATACGCAGTATTTT.

The rearrangement links TRBV5-5 to TRBJ2-7; possible D gene TRBD2, 6 bases. CDR1 and CDR2 (germline): SGHKS, YYEKEE (reference sequence). The CDR3 has 13 amino acids. Trimming took 8 bases from V and 4 from J, leaving 16 bases between them. As DNA, the CDR3 is TGTGCCAGTCGCGAGGGACTTAGTTACGAGCAGTACTTC. Encoded protein: CASREGLSYEQYF.

The CDR3: CASSPSGGLRETQYF. The CDR3 DNA reads TGTGCCAGCAGCCCGTCGGGGGGACTGAGGGAGACCCAGTACTTC. The chain uses TRBV9 and TRBJ2-5; 7 bases align to TRBD2. V lost 4 bases to trimming and J lost 5 bases; unmatched junction nucleotides: 11. The CDR3 length is 15 residues. Germline CDR1 is SGDLS and CDR2 is YYNGEE.

CDR3 sequence (DNA): TGTGCCAGCAGCTTAGACTCTATGGCCGGGGAGCTGTTTTTT. This codes for CASSLDSMAGELFF. The gene calls are TRBV7-3 and TRBJ2-2; D ambiguous. The CDR3 covers 14 residues. Looked up from germline, CDR1 is SGHTA and CDR2 is FQGTGA. The germline V and J ends were trimmed by 2 bases and 6 bases, with 10 bases remaining between them.

This clone has a single count. J is TRBJ1-6 and V is TRBV4-3; no clear D. V dropped 0 bases and J dropped 8 bases, with 8 bases sitting between them. The CDR3 loop spans 14 amino acids. Germline assignment: CDR1 LGHNA and CDR2 YSLEER. The CDR3 sequence: CASSQEGRDSPLHF. The CDR3 DNA reads as TGCGCCAGCAGCCAAGAGGGGAGGGATTCACCCCTCCACTTT.

This rearrangement joins TRBV12-3 or TRBV12-4 to TRBJ2-5, with D unclear. V shed 3 bases and J shed 4 bases, with 6 bases lying between them. The CDR3 covers 12 residues. For the CDR3, the DNA is TGTGCCAGCAGTTTCCGGGTAGAGACCCAGTACTTC. This encodes CASSFRVETQYF.

The chain carries TRBV7-9 and TRBJ2-1, with 10 bases lining up with TRBD2. Germline-derived CDR1 and CDR2 are SEHNR and FQNEAQ (reference sequence). CDR3 length equals 15 residues. Unmatched junction bases numbered 9, after V lost 5 bases and J lost 8 bases. CDR3 nucleotides: TGTGCCAGCAGCGCCCCTAGCGGGAGTTTCGATGAGCAGTTCTTC. The encoded protein is CASSAPSGSFDEQFF.

V gene TRBV7-2 combines with J gene TRBJ1-4, with D possibly matching TRBD1 (6 bases). V was pared by 1 base and J by 8 bases, with 14 bases between. This CDR3 is built from 15 residues. Germline CDR1 SGHTA, CDR2 FQGNSA. CDR3 sequence: CASSLVSRGNEKLFF. The CDR3 DNA sequence: TGTGCCAGCAGCTTAGTTTCCAGGGGAAACGAAAAACTGTTTTTT.

The J gene is TRBJ2-5, the V gene TRBV11-3; D gene uncertain. The CDR3 runs 11 residues. Trimming took 8 bases from V and 7 from J, leaving 11 bases between them. Germline V gene lookup returns CDR1 SGHNT and CDR2 YENEEA. CDR3 loop: CASERAGTQYF. CDR3 DNA: TGTGCCAGCGAGAGAGCAGGGACCCAGTACTTC.

This rearrangement joins TRBV5-1 to TRBJ2-7; 11 nucleotides align to TRBD2. The CDR3 length is 14 residues. Germline trimming cut 6 bases from V and 1 base from J; bases unmatched to any gene: 3. Germline values: CDR1 SGHRS, CDR2 YFSETQ. DNA of the CDR3: TGCGCCAGCACGACTAGCGGGATGTCCTACGAGCAGTACTTC. Translation gives CASTTSGMSYEQYF.

V usage is TRBV19 and J usage is TRBJ2-7; perhaps TRBD2 as D (6 bases). Per germline, CDR1 LNHDA and CDR2 SQIVND (reference sequence). CDR3 length equals 14 residues. V lost 4 bases and J 6 bases, leaving 16 bases between the germline ends. CDR3 loop: CASSKRRDRPEQYF. The DNA for the CDR3 is TGTGCCAGTAGTAAGAGGCGGGACCGCCCCGAGCAGTACTTC.

This chain uses TRBV9 with TRBJ2-7; the D gene is possibly TRBD2 (7 bases). The CDR3 length is 15 residues. Germline CDR1 reads SGDLS; CDR2 reads YYNGEE. V was clipped by 3 bases and J by 3 bases, with 16 bases between them. For the CDR3, the DNA is TGTGCCAGCAGCGCAGGGGCAGGGAGGGACTACGAGCAGTACTTC. This encodes CASSAGAGRDYEQYF.